Described below is a single TCR beta chain sequence and its context. The antigen remains undetermined. Germline V gives CDR1 MDHEN, CDR2 SYDVKM. V lost 5 bases and J 3 bases, leaving 10 bases between the germline ends. This CDR3 comprises 13 residues. This record comes from a study of T cell responses to AZD1222 COVID-19 vaccine. Broader study findings: CD4 TCRs associated with vaccination spanned spike, dominating at 160-218 and 743-854.

Data came from immunoSEQ multiplex PCR; TCRdb stores just in-frame clones and leaves some out. Of roughly 130,000 clones in the sample, 91% are singletons; the top ten hold 7.5% to 8%. This sequence was found in an adult who received the MenACWY meningococcal vaccine as a control. The input for sequencing was peripheral blood, taken 28 days after the second dose of the MenACWY control vaccine. V is TRBV28 and J is TRBJ1-1; D gene uncertain. CDR3 region: CASSVTWDTEAFF. The DNA for the CDR3 is TGTGCCAGCAGTGTAACATGGGACACTGAAGCTTTCTTT.